The subject of this entry is one T cell receptor beta chain. The antigen is unknown. The data stem from a study of shared clonotypes between healthy human individuals. In the naive CD8 group, cells lacked CD45RO and were positively selected for CCR7, so terminally differentiated effector memory CD45RA+ cells were left out. Notes on the study in general: Genetic and exposure-history diversity was limited by the small donor number. Read depth was anticipated to influence clonotype sharing among donors.

CDR3 length: 15 amino acids. Germline V gene lookup returns CDR1 MNHNS and CDR2 SASEGT. The ends were cut back, 2 bases at V and 7 bases at J, with 14 bases in the middle. Template for every sorted-subset replicate PCR totaled 200 to 250 ng DNA, around 32,000 T cell genomes. Sequencing was performed with immunoSEQ multiplex PCR; in TCRdb, only in-frame clones are kept and a portion is missing. Here the sample spans about 2.1 million clones, 93% being singletons. Sequenced material: naive CD8+ T cells from PBMCs. The receptor was derived from a young man in good health. Some clones in this sample may be carry-over from other donors' samples. The V gene is TRBV6-1, the J gene TRBJ1-4; no clear D. CDR3 protein: CASSEIRTLGEKLFF. The CDR3 DNA reads TGTGCCAGCAGTGAAATTAGGACCCTCGGTGAAAAACTGTTTTTT.